This T cell receptor (beta chain) was sequenced in a study of cytomegalovirus exposure and HLA in healthy donors. CDR1 and CDR2 from the germline V gene are MNHEY and SVGAGI. After removal of 2 bases from V and 9 bases from J, the junction contained 5 bases not matched to a gene. The CDR3 is 14 residues long. Points on this clone: The antigen remains undetermined.

Study-level points and caveats: Reported performance of the classifier showed diagnosis of cytomegalovirus status with high specificity and sensitivity.

PCR amplification relied on 60 Vbeta primers (plus 13 Jbeta primers). Using immunoSEQ multiplex PCR, the repertoire was profiled, and TCRdb retains in-frame clones only, with some absent. This table has tens of thousands of clones, about 64% appearing once. The chain recombines TRBV6-5 with TRBJ2-1, with TRBD2 matching 9 bases. This clonotype originated in a man aged 25-40 years in good health and CMV-seropositive. The sequencing input was PBMCs. This CDR3 reads CASSYQAGGLEQFF. CDR3 bases: TGTGCCAGCAGTTACCAAGCGGGAGGTCTTGAGCAGTTCTTC.